These T cell receptor beta chains were read from a single sample in a study of beta chain features in type 1 diabetes. Profiled with immunoSEQ multiplex PCR; TCRdb holds only in-frame clones, not every one. The data show over 650,000 clones, with over 13% seen just once and approximately 0.043% held by the top ten. The sequenced material came from naive CD4+ T cells from blood. The source of these receptors is a man younger than 35 with type 1 diabetes. The CDR3 runs from the conserved cysteine through the conserved F or W. The D gene is left open where the match is weak. Clone size is given for some rows only: seen once, a few or many times, or a class if the clone is expanded.

clone_size j_call cdr3_length v_call d_call cdr3_aa cdr3_nt
once TRBJ2-3 15 TRBV6-6 - CASSYAKLAADTQYF TGTGCCAGCAGTTACGCGAAACTAGCAGCGGATACGCAGTATTTT
- TRBJ1-2 16 TRBV5-1 TRBD1 CASSLNGQELRDGYTF TGCGCCAGCAGCCTGAACGGACAGGAGCTTAGGGATGGCTACACCTTC
- TRBJ2-1 15 TRBV30 - CAWRPRGTGSNEQFF TGTGCCTGGAGACCCAGGGGAACGGGGTCCAATGAGCAGTTCTTC
few TRBJ2-4 14 TRBV7-2 - CASSLTRTLNIQYF TGTGCCAGCAGCTTAACACGGACTCTAAACATTCAGTACTTC
- TRBJ2-7 12 TRBV7-2 - CASSYREGEQYF TGTGCCAGCAGCTACAGGGAGGGCGAGCAGTACTTC
few TRBJ2-3 12 TRBV11-2 - CASSRHSGRQYF TGTGCCAGCAGTCGGCATAGCGGCCGTCAGTATTTT
few TRBJ1-1 11 TRBV5-1 - CASSITGEAFF TGCGCCAGCAGCATTACAGGAGAGGCTTTCTTT
few TRBJ2-1 12 TRBV28 TRBD1 CASSPGGVEQFF TGTGCGAGCAGCCCAGGGGGCGTTGAGCAGTTCTTC
- TRBJ2-3 16 TRBV5-4 TRBD2 CASSTGTSGSADTQYF TGTGCCAGCAGTACCGGGACTAGCGGGAGTGCAGATACGCAGTATTTT
few TRBJ2-7 16 TRBV18 TRBD1 CASSLHRDSVTYEQYF TGTGCCAGCTCCTTACACCGGGACAGTGTAACCTACGAGCAGTACTTC
few TRBJ1-2 15 TRBV30 TRBD1 CAWSANNRGTYGYTF TGTGCCTGGAGTGCAAATAACAGGGGGACCTATGGCTACACCTTC
- TRBJ2-3 15 TRBV7-2 - CASSSPPAGSDTQYF TGTGCCAGCAGCTCACCACCCGCCGGGTCAGATACGCAGTATTTT
- TRBJ2-7 14 TRBV7-6 - CASSKQGRDYEQYF TGTGCCAGCAGCAAACAGGGAAGAGACTACGAGCAGTACTTC
- TRBJ2-1 11 TRBV5-6 - CASSLWDEQFF TGTGCCAGCAGCTTGTGGGATGAGCAGTTCTTC
- TRBJ2-5 16 TRBV30 TRBD2 CAWRGIAGDSGETQYF TGTGCCTGGAGGGGGATAGCGGGAGACTCCGGGGAGACCCAGTACTTC
- TRBJ2-3 13 TRBV6-5 - CASSSQLTDTQYF TGTGCCAGCAGTTCACAACTCACAGATACGCAGTATTTT
- TRBJ2-7 14 TRBV15 - CATSRLGLPYEQYF TGTGCCACCAGCAGACTGGGACTTCCCTACGAGCAGTACTTC
- TRBJ1-5 16 TRBV15 - CATSRDRGTQNQPQHF TGTGCCACCAGCAGAGATCGGGGGACGCAAAATCAGCCCCAGCATTTT
- TRBJ1-1 14 TRBV18 - CASSPPLGRAEAFF TGTGCCAGCTCACCACCGTTGGGGCGGGCTGAAGCTTTCTTT
few TRBJ2-1 11 TRBV30 - CAWELSFGQFF TGTGCCTGGGAGCTAAGTTTTGGGCAGTTCTTC
few TRBJ2-1 14 TRBV25-1 - CASSQSGGRNEQFF TGTGCCAGCAGTCAATCTGGCGGTCGCAATGAGCAGTTCTTC
- TRBJ1-1 14 TRBV9 - CASSGPDNVAEAFF TGTGCCAGCAGCGGCCCCGACAATGTCGCTGAAGCTTTCTTT
few TRBJ1-5 14 TRBV2 TRBD1 CASTRVGGSQPQHF TGTGCCAGCACCAGGGTAGGGGGCAGCCAGCCCCAGCATTTT
- TRBJ2-7 13 TRBV9 - CASSVVNSGEQYF TGTGCCAGCAGCGTAGTGAATTCGGGCGAGCAGTACTTC
few TRBJ1-6 15 TRBV28 - CASRKTRDFDSPLHF TGTGCCAGCAGAAAAACACGGGACTTTGATTCACCCCTCCACTTT
- TRBJ2-1 14 TRBV29-1 - CSGLGEARDNEQFF TGCAGCGGGCTGGGGGAGGCGCGCGACAATGAGCAGTTCTTC
few TRBJ1-1 12 TRBV5-6 - CASNGPNTEAFF TGTGCCAGCAATGGCCCGAACACTGAAGCTTTCTTT
- TRBJ2-1 16 TRBV2 - CASSVEGIRSYNEQFF TGTGCCAGCAGTGTAGAGGGGATCCGCTCCTACAATGAGCAGTTCTTC
few TRBJ2-5 17 TRBV11-2 TRBD2 CASSLNGASGAQETQYF TGTGCCAGCAGCCTTAACGGGGCTAGCGGGGCCCAAGAGACCCAGTACTTC
- TRBJ2-7 12 TRBV5-1 - CASSTDSYEQYF TGCGCCAGCAGCACGGACAGTTACGAGCAGTACTTC
few TRBJ2-1 14 TRBV5-1 - CASSSGSSYNEQFF TGCGCCAGCAGCTCAGGTAGCTCCTACAATGAGCAGTTCTTC
- TRBJ2-1 14 TRBV5-6 TRBD1 CASSPPWTGSEQFF TGTGCCAGCAGCCCACCCTGGACAGGGTCTGAGCAGTTCTTC
- TRBJ2-5 14 TRBV29-1 TRBD2 CSVSGLAGGETQYF TGCAGCGTCTCGGGACTAGCGGGGGGGGAGACCCAGTACTTC
- TRBJ2-7 14 TRBV9 - CASSVQSSSYEQYF TGTGCCAGCAGCGTACAGTCCAGCTCCTACGAGCAGTACTTC
- TRBJ1-1 11 TRBV20-1 - CSASGFVAAFF TGCAGTGCTTCCGGTTTTGTGGCAGCTTTCTTT
- TRBJ2-2 18 TRBV4-1 TRBD2 CASSRPFIAGLYTGELFF TGCGCCAGCAGCCGGCCTTTTATAGCGGGGTTGTACACCGGGGAGCTGTTTTTT
- TRBJ1-1 13 TRBV6-5 TRBD1 CASSLQGGTEAFF TGTGCCAGCAGCCTCCAGGGGGGCACTGAAGCTTTCTTT